The T cell receptor (beta chain) described here comes from a study of vaccination and CD4 T cells after COVID-19. This clonotype was counted only a few times. Its antigen is currently unknown. Time point noted: late sampling 161 to 241 days after vaccination in a few convalescent patients. Treatment meaning: roughly 11-day PBMC culture with coronavirus spike peptide pools or control peptides (ViraFEST assay). Study conclusions and caveats: Vaccine-specific clones in convalescent patients were spike mono-reactive in 304 of 307 cases.

Sequence data for DNA of cultured CD4+ T cells were generated by the Oncomine TCR Beta short-read assay. From the PCR reads, TCRdb called clonotypes with MiXCR, one entry per CDR3 protein. This table has approximately 24,000 distinct CDR3 sequences, around 40% appearing once. The material was CD4+ T cells from blood, cultured in vitro, obtained about 7 months after SARS-CoV-2 vaccination. This receptor was taken from a human donor who had recovered from COVID-19.

CDR3 region: CASSGGQVSGETQYF. CDR3 in DNA: TGCGCCAGCAGCGGGGGACAGGTCAGCGGGGAGACCCAGTACTTC. V gene TRBV5-1 combines with J gene TRBJ2-5, with 8 bases matching TRBD1. Looked up from germline, CDR1 is SGHRS and CDR2 is YFSETQ. The V gene end was trimmed by 4 bases and the J gene end by 5 bases; junction bases not matched to a gene: 10. This CDR3 is 15 amino acids long.